What follows describes a single TCR beta chain. This sample stems from a study of sequential checkpoint blockade in melanoma. Study context: Maintenance nivolumab came after either treatment sequence. DNA from around 87 pretreatment tumor samples underwent TCRβ immunosequencing. Matched biopsies came pretreatment and at week 13 for some 22 patients.

Treatment given: randomized to nivolumab then ipilimumab (arm A) or the reverse (arm B). This table comes from immunoSEQ multiplex PCR, and its TCRdb copy is limited to in-frame clones, with some not included. Found here are 6,000 or so clones, more than 25% of them singletons; the top ten hold 8% to 9%. CDR3 length: 17 amino acids. J gave up 3 bases and V 2 bases, and 8 bases lay outside the gene matches. CDR1 is SGHRS and CDR2 is YFSETQ in the germline V gene. The chain uses TRBV5-1 and TRBJ2-3, with 11 bases fitting TRBD2. The receptor was isolated from a human donor with melanoma. The material was tumor tissue (inferred from file names), obtained from a patient given nivolumab and ipilimumab in sequence. CDR3 region: CASSFQKLAGVTDTQYF. The CDR3 DNA sequence: TGCGCCAGCAGCTTCCAGAAACTAGCGGGAGTTACAGATACGCAGTATTTT.